This record concerns one T cell receptor (beta chain) sequence. This record comes from a study of shared T cell receptors in the human thymus. Assay: immunoSEQ multiplex PCR; the TCRdb copy retains only in-frame clones and omits some. The table shows over 350,000 clones, with 85% to 95% occurring only once. This CDR3 has 12 residues. V was cut by 6 bases and J by 3 bases, with 12 bases left in between. Germline V gene sequence: CDR1 SQVTM, CDR2 ANQGSEA. The specimen was thymocytes. The V gene is TRBV29-1, the J gene TRBJ2-7; the D is unclear. The TCR comes from a human donor. The CDR3 loop is CSVAGSLYEQYF. The CDR3 region has the DNA TGCAGCGTGGCTGGGTCCCTCTACGAGCAGTACTTC.